These 28 T cell receptor beta chains came from one sample sequenced in a study of cytomegalovirus exposure and HLA in healthy donors. Assay used: immunoSEQ multiplex PCR; TCRdb lists only in-frame clones, some missing. This table has roughly 330,000 clones, about nine tenths appearing once. Sequencing input: PBMCs. These receptors were taken from a woman aged 25 to 39 in good health and CMV-seropositive.

The V call is TRBV12-5, the J call TRBJ1-5; D ambiguous. V shed 7 bases and J shed 4 bases, with 11 bases lying between them. Germline V gene data show CDR1 as LGHNT and CDR2 as FRNRAP. The CDR3 has 13 residues. The CDR3 bases are TGTGCTAGTGCCCCCCTGGATAATCAGCCCCAGCATTTT. This encodes CASAPLDNQPQHF.

The gene calls are TRBV7-9 and TRBJ2-7, with 10 nucleotides matching TRBD1. CDR3 length: 17 amino acids. Trimming cost V 1 base and J 5 bases; bases outside gene matches: 11. CDR1 is SEHNR and CDR2 is FQNEAQ in the germline V gene (reference sequence). CDR3 residues: CASSLVLGQGVDDEQYF. Here the CDR3 DNA reads TGTGCCAGCAGCTTAGTTCTAGGACAGGGGGTGGACGACGAGCAGTACTTC.

The chain couples TRBV7-3 to TRBJ2-2; D is perhaps TRBD2 (6 bases). The V end was cut by 1 base, the J end by 3 bases, with 15 bases between. CDR3 length: 17 residues. Germline CDR1 SGHTA, CDR2 FQGTGA. CDR3 region: CASSLMAGLVDTGELFF. The DNA for the CDR3 is TGTGCCAGCAGCTTAATGGCGGGGTTGGTGGACACCGGGGAGCTGTTTTTT.

The chain employs TRBV6-8 and TRBJ2-2; the D gene is possibly TRBD2 (6 bases). Trimming left V 0 bases short and J 7 bases short, with 21 bases between. Germline CDR1 reads MNHGY; CDR2 reads SAAAGT. This CDR3 contains 18 residues. The CDR3 protein is CASSYSRLVFLRNGELFF. In DNA form, the CDR3 reads TGTGCCAGCAGTTACTCCAGACTAGTTTTTCTCCGAAACGGGGAGCTGTTTTTT.

The genes are TRBV15 and TRBJ1-1; D is undetermined. Germline CDR1 reads LNHNV; CDR2 reads YYDKDF (reference sequence). Trimming removed 0 bases from V and 1 base from J, with 12 bases in between. The CDR3 covers 16 residues. CDR3 sequence reads: CATSRDKEAPNTEAFF. CDR3 sequence (DNA): TGTGCCACCAGCAGAGATAAGGAGGCCCCGAACACTGAAGCTTTCTTT. The full variable domain, with the rest looked up from reference TRBV15 and TRBJ1-1, is DAMVIQNPRYQVTQFGKPVTLSCSQTLNHNVMYWYQQKSSQAPKLLFHYYDKDFNNEADTPDNFQSRRPNTSFCFLDIRSPGLGDTAMYLCATSRDKEAPNTEAFFGQGTRLTVV.

The rearrangement uses TRBV5-8 and TRBJ2-7, with D possibly matching TRBD1 (5 bases). The CDR3 is 13 residues long. Per the germline V gene, CDR1 is SGHTS and CDR2 is YDEGEE. The germline V and J ends were trimmed by 1 base and 2 bases, with 7 bases remaining between them. CDR3 sequence reads: CASSLQGAYEQYF. The CDR3 bases are TGTGCCAGCAGCTTGCAGGGTGCCTACGAGCAGTACTTC.

This clone showed up just a few times. The chain combines TRBV25-1 with TRBJ1-2; TRBD1 agrees at 9 bases. Looked up from germline, CDR1 is MGHDK and CDR2 is SYGVNS. The CDR3 consists of 15 residues. V lost 4 bases to trimming and J lost 6 bases; unmatched junction nucleotides: 9. The DNA for the CDR3 is TGTGCCAGCAGTGCCCTTGGACAGGGGTTGCATGGCTACACCTTC. Protein: CASSALGQGLHGYTF.

The chain links TRBV20-1 to TRBJ2-2; D is perhaps TRBD1 (5 bases). Germline-derived CDR1 and CDR2 are DFQATT and SNEGSKA (reference sequence). Trimming shortened V by 7 bases and J by 7 bases, and 10 bases separated the two germline ends. This CDR3 is 11 amino acids long. CDR3 nucleotides: TGCAGTGTAATCAGGGACGGGGAGCTGTTTTTT. As protein: CSVIRDGELFF.

The chain joins TRBV28 to TRBJ1-1, with D possibly being TRBD1 (6 bases). The CDR3 loop spans 13 amino acids. The V and J ends lost 7 bases and 5 bases respectively, with 14 bases between them. Germline CDR1 MDHEN, CDR2 SYDVKM. The CDR3 nucleotides read TGTGCCAGCACCCGACAGGAGAGGACTGAAGCTTTCTTT. It codes for CASTRQERTEAFF.

This clone was seen once. CDR3 amino acids: CASSVEGEAGGSGEQFF. The CDR3 region has the DNA TGTGCCAGCAGCGTAGAGGGTGAAGCGGGGGGCTCCGGTGAGCAGTTCTTC. This chain joins TRBV9 and TRBJ2-1, with TRBD2 matching over 9 bases. V trimming: 0 bases; J trimming: 9 bases; junction bases outside the gene matches: 13. This CDR3 region has 17 residues. Germline CDR1 is SGDLS and CDR2 is YYNGEE.

This sequence joins TRBV4-2 and TRBJ2-7; TRBD2 matches at 8 bases. Germline loops: CDR1 LGHNA, CDR2 YNFKEQ. The trim removed 3 bases at V and 3 bases at J, leaving 4 bases unmatched. This CDR3 comprises 14 residues. In DNA, the CDR3 is TGTGCCAGCAGCCAGGGACTAGAGAACTACGAGCAGTACTTC. This encodes CASSQGLENYEQYF.

The chain joins TRBV4-1 to TRBJ1-1, with D hard to call. The CDR3 covers 13 residues. V dropped 5 bases and J dropped 0 bases, with 7 bases sitting between them. Germline V CDR1 and CDR2: MGHRA, YSYEKL. In DNA form, the CDR3 reads TGCGCCAGCAGCTGGCAGCTGAACACTGAAGCTTTCTTT. Translated: CASSWQLNTEAFF.

The V call is TRBV29-1, the J call TRBJ2-2; 10 positions match TRBD1. The CDR3 extends over 16 amino acids. V lost 4 bases, J lost 9 bases, and 14 bases stayed unmatched. Germline CDR1 and CDR2: SQVTM and ANQGSEA. Here the CDR3 DNA reads TGCAGCGTTGCGAACGGCGGACAGGGGGGAAGCCGGGAGCTGTTTTTT. Translation: CSVANGGQGGSRELFF.

V usage is TRBV28 and J usage is TRBJ1-1; TRBD1 aligns across 7 bases. This CDR3 is built from 14 residues. V lost 7 bases and J lost 4; bases outside the gene matches: 9. Germline assignment: CDR1 MDHEN and CDR2 SYDVKM. The CDR3 protein is CASTSQGGFTEAFF. The CDR3 DNA reads as TGTGCCAGCACCTCCCAGGGGGGGTTCACTGAAGCTTTCTTT.

The chain employs TRBV7-9 and TRBJ2-7, with D possibly called TRBD1 or TRBD2 (5 bases each). CDR1 SEHNR and CDR2 FQNEAQ come from the germline V gene (reference sequence). The CDR3 length is 15 residues. Between the trimmed V and J ends, which lost 4 bases and 2 bases, there was a span of 15 bases. CDR3 residues: CASSSTGTDPYEQYF. CDR3 DNA sequence: TGTGCCAGCAGCTCGACCGGGACCGACCCCTACGAGCAGTACTTC. The complete variable domain, with remaining parts taken from reference TRBV7-9 and TRBJ2-7, reads DTGVSQNPRHKITKRGQNVTFRCDPISEHNRLYWYRQTLGQGPEFLTYFQNEAQLEKSRLLSDRFSAERPKGSFSTLEIQRTEQGDSAMYLCASSSTGTDPYEQYFGPGTRLTVT.

The CDR3 region has the DNA TGTGCCAGCAGCTTGTGGCAGATCAATCAGCCCCAGCATTTT. This gives the protein CASSLWQINQPQHF. J is TRBJ1-5 and V is TRBV5-6; D gene uncertain. In germline, CDR1 is SGHDT, CDR2 YYEEEE. The CDR3 spans 14 residues. V was trimmed by 1 base and J by 3 bases, leaving 8 bases between them.

This clone has a handful of counts. This chain joins TRBV28 and TRBJ1-6; D gene ambiguous. Trimming removed 7 bases at V and 7 bases at J, with 11 bases between. CDR3 length: 13 amino acids. The V gene's germline CDR1 is MDHEN and CDR2 SYDVKM. The CDR3 DNA follows: TGTGCCAGCAATGCGGAATGGAATTCACCCCTCCACTTT. The encoded protein is CASNAEWNSPLHF. The entire variable domain, with the rest obtained from reference TRBV28 and TRBJ1-6, is as follows: DVKVTQSSRYLVKRTGEKVFLECVQDMDHENMFWYRQDPGLGLRLIYFSYDVKMKEKGDIPEGYSVSREKKERFSLILESASTNQTSMYLCASNAEWNSPLHFGNGTRLTVT.

The chain uses TRBV27 and TRBJ2-1; D is perhaps TRBD1 or TRBD2 (6 bases each). The CDR3 has 14 amino acids. The V end lost 6 bases, the J end lost 9 bases, and 18 bases lay between the germline ends. The V gene's germline CDR1 is MNHEY and CDR2 SMNVEV (reference sequence). The CDR3 DNA is TGTGCCAGCAGCCCCTCGGGGGCGGTCGGTGAGCAGTTCTTC. Its protein is CASSPSGAVGEQFF.

This chain uses TRBV2 with TRBJ1-1, with D possibly being TRBD1 (5 bases). CDR1 and CDR2 from the germline V gene are SNHLY and FYNNEI. This CDR3 has 13 amino acids. Trimming pared 4 bases from V and 4 bases from J, leaving 10 bases between. The CDR3 reads CASSGVGVTEAFF. The CDR3 DNA follows: TGTGCCAGCAGTGGGGTGGGGGTCACTGAAGCTTTCTTT.

This sequence joins TRBV27 and TRBJ1-2; 9 positions match TRBD1. CDR3 length: 15 amino acids. Per the germline V gene, CDR1 is MNHEY and CDR2 is SMNVEV (reference sequence). Trimming took 5 bases from V and 7 from J; bases not matched to a gene: 11. CDR3 loop: CASSPRDRVFSGYTF. CDR3 in DNA: TGTGCCAGCAGTCCGCGGGACAGGGTGTTCTCTGGCTACACCTTC.

On this clone itself: At one end the junction does not follow the germline gene, possibly because of a read error. This rearrangement joins TRBV25-1 to TRBJ2-7; the D gene is possibly TRBD2 (6 bases). CDR3 length: 15 residues. The germline V gene has CDR1 MGHDK and CDR2 SYGVNS. The CDR3 region is CASSESGTYSYEQYF. The CDR3 DNA reads TGTGCCAGCAGCGAATCCGGGACTTACTCGTACGAGCAGTACTTC.

The count of this clone is one. This chain connects TRBV9 to TRBJ1-1, with D possibly matching TRBD1 (6 bases). The length of the CDR3 is 16 residues. Germline V gene data show CDR1 as SGDLS and CDR2 as YYNGEE. Trimming removed 4 bases at V and 4 bases at J, with 20 bases between. CDR3 bases: TGTGCCAGCAGCCCCACCGTACAGGGCTCAGGCACTGAAGCTTTCTTT. Translated, it gives CASSPTVQGSGTEAFF.

The chain recombines TRBV27 with TRBJ1-3; the D gene is possibly TRBD1 (5 bases). The CDR3 has 16 residues. Trimming cost V 4 bases and J 0 bases, with 13 bases left between them. CDR1 and CDR2 (germline): MNHEY, SMNVEV (reference sequence). CDR3 coding DNA: TGTGCCAGCAGTTCGGGGCCTTTTCACTCTGGAAACACCATATATTTT. Its translation is CASSSGPFHSGNTIYF.

Regarding this clone: Within the sample, other DNA sequences also encode this same CDR3. The chain has TRBV27 and TRBJ1-1; no definite D call. Germline V gene data show CDR1 as MNHEY and CDR2 as SMNVEV (reference sequence). This CDR3 has 11 amino acids. V lost 8 bases and J lost 1, with 5 bases in between. CDR3 sequence (DNA): TGTGCCAGCCGCGGGAACACTGAAGCTTTCTTT. Residues: CASRGNTEAFF.

The chain carries TRBV19 and TRBJ2-5; D gene uncertain. Trimming shortened V by 9 bases and J by 5 bases, and 22 bases separated the two germline ends. The germline V gene has CDR1 LNHDA and CDR2 SQIVND (reference sequence). The CDR3 totals 15 residues. The CDR3 DNA reads as TGTGCCAGCAAAATCCGCCCCTGGTTTGGGGAGACCCAGTACTTC. The encoded protein is CASKIRPWFGETQYF.

The chain combines TRBV19 with TRBJ2-1, with D perhaps matching TRBD2 (5 bases). The V gene lost 1 base and the J gene lost 2 bases, with 9 bases spanning the gap. Germline lookup yields CDR1 LNHDA and CDR2 SQIVND (reference sequence). The CDR3 is made up of 15 amino acids. CDR3 sequence (DNA): TGTGCCAGTAGTATAGTCCCGGGAACCTACAATGAGCAGTTCTTC. Protein: CASSIVPGTYNEQFF.

This clone appeared a single time. The chain employs TRBV15 and TRBJ1-5; D unclear. CDR1 is LNHNV, CDR2 YYDKDF, per germline (reference sequence). V was pared by 1 base and J by 2 bases, with 9 bases between. The CDR3 loop spans 15 amino acids. The chain's CDR3 is CATSRGRSGNQPQHF. The DNA for the CDR3 is TGTGCCACCAGCAGAGGGAGGAGCGGCAATCAGCCCCAGCATTTT.

The rearrangement uses TRBV30 and TRBJ2-7; weak D call: TRBD2 (6 bases). V lost 0 bases to trimming and J lost 3 bases, with 12 bases between them. The germline CDR1 and CDR2 sequences are GTSNPN and SVGIG (reference sequence). The CDR3 has 14 residues. The CDR3 DNA reads as TGTGCCTGGAGTGTAACGCGGGACCACTACGAGCAGTACTTC. Translating gives CAWSVTRDHYEQYF.